This T cell receptor (beta chain) was obtained from a study of identical twins. Study-wide results and caveats: Excess sharing between twins was weaker in beta out-of-frame sequences. Possibly, invariant MAIT and iNKT cells partly confounded zero-insertion analyses. Modeled out-of-frame TCR alpha sharing in monozygotic twins fell below observed levels. There were fewer insertions in abundant cord blood beta clonotypes, but memory repertoires showed no such pattern.

In this sample, this clonotype turned up many times. Its antigen is currently unknown. TCRdb processed the 5' RACE reads anew with MiXCR; each CDR3 protein has one entry. This table has roughly 250,000 distinct CDR3 sequences, 7.5% appearing once. J gave up 4 bases and V 6 bases, and 10 bases lay outside the gene matches. Germline V CDR1 and CDR2: ENHRY, SYGVKD. The CDR3 covers 16 residues. These same records also appear under a second study, on yellow fever vaccine responses in identical twins.

This TCR was sampled from a woman under 30 in good health. The sequenced sample was CD8+ T cells sorted from blood. The rearrangement joins TRBV10-3 to TRBJ2-3; 10 bases agree with TRBD2. CDR3 region: CAISPSSGSDADTQYF. As DNA, the CDR3 is TGTGCCATCAGCCCGTCTAGCGGGAGCGATGCAGATACGCAGTATTTT.